Below, one T cell receptor (beta chain) is given with its context. The specificity of this receptor is unknown. No per-base quality is available; no much larger clone lies one base away. TCRbeta CDR3 regions were amplified from genomic DNA using the immunoSEQ Assay, a bias-controlled multiplex PCR. The authors processed their data as follows. Within the assay, amplification of reference gene primers was used to estimate how many nucleated cells each sample contained. To quantify the absolute abundance of each unique TCRbeta CDR3 rearrangement, sequence reads were collapsed and filtered. For each sample, productive Simpson clonality was calculated as the square root of Simpson's diversity index over productive rearrangements. This is the immuneACCESS table as TCRdb keeps it, with only in-frame sequences that have V and J called. A part of the clones is gone; compared with another copy, unresolved V genes explain less than half, and the rest is unexplained. V and J calls plus clone size are reproduced from that table; the DNA served to infer D and trimming. Counted in this sample were 100,000 to 120,000 clones; under 90% of them appeared once. The top ten constitute less than 45% of the sample.

Collaborating institutions collected whole blood in K2EDTA tubes following their own protocols. For TCRbeta analysis, collaborators shipped samples in one of three forms: frozen whole blood, isolated PBMCs, or DNA extracted from either of those sample types. These data come from a study of blood T cell repertoires in COVID-19 (dated by TCRdb to about 2020). Notes on the research overall: Samples covering the acute and convalescent phases of COVID-19 were provided by collaborators in the United States, Italy and Spain. The repertoires were released in a freely available public database intended as a resource for research on the immune response to SARS-CoV-2. Sample metadata almost always included a de-identified subject ID, COVID-19 status, age in years and sex. Where available, HLA class I and class II types were taken from metadata supplied by the sample provider and were not determined by assay-based typing. The dataset comprised deeply sampled blood TCRbeta repertoires from subjects exposed to, actively infected with, or recovered from COVID-19. The samples were drawn from two sources: the first 160 participants of the ongoing ImmuneRACE study, and 1,000 to 1,500 subjects contributed by 6 global collaborators. The prospective study material was composed of cDNA or gDNA derived from T cells, B-cell-depleted T cells, or PBMCs.

On the study overall, not on this receptor specifically: The amount of clinical and demographic metadata varied by source and participant and was provided uncurated.

The sequencing sample was made of peripheral blood. The origin of this receptor is a man at least 80 years old with acute or convalescent COVID-19.

Read as DNA, the sequence is TGTGCCAGCAGCGTAGAGTTAGCGGGAGGCACAGATACGCAGTATTTT. The translation is CASSVELAGGTDTQYF. The chain is assembled from TRBV9 and TRBJ2-3; 9 bases in the middle match TRBD2. According to the germline V gene, CDR1 reads SGDLS and CDR2 reads YYNGEE. Unmatched junction bases come to 3, with V trimmed by 0 bases and J by 1 base. Its CDR3 holds 16 amino acids, cysteine through phenylalanine. Only the CDR3 DNA is retained, 48 bases long and in frame from the first base.